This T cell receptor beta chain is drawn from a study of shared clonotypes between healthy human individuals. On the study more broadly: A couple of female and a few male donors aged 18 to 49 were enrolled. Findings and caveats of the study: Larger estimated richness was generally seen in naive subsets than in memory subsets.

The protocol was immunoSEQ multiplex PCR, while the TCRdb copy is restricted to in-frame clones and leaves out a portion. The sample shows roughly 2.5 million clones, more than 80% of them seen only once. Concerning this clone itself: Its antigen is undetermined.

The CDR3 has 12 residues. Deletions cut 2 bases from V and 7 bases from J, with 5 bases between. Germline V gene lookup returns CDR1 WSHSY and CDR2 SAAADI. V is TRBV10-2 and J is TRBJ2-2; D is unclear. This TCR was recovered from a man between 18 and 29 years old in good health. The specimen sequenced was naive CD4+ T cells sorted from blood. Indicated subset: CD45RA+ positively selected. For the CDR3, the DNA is TGCGCCAGCAGTGAGATGATCGGGGAGCTGTTTTTT. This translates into CASSEMIGELFF.